These 19 T cell receptor beta chains were sequenced from one sample in a study of PD-1 and CTLA-4 blockade in melanoma. TCRdb's table, derived via immunoSEQ multiplex PCR, lists solely in-frame clones and lacks some. The sample yields 31,000 or so clones, around 90% seen once. The material sequenced was CD8+ T cells from peripheral blood, taken from a patient given anti-PD-1 treatment. These receptors were collected from a human donor with melanoma.

This chain links TRBV7-8 with TRBJ2-3; no clear D gene. The CDR3 has 15 residues. Trimming left V 1 base short and J 1 base short, with 9 bases between. Germline CDR1 reads SGHVS; CDR2 reads FQNEAQ. The CDR3: CASSLGARGTDTQYF. The CDR3, as DNA: TGTGCCAGCAGCTTAGGGGCCCGAGGCACAGATACGCAGTATTTT.

V and J are TRBV21-1 and TRBJ2-1; the DNA was not compared with TRBD1, the D call given in the table. TRBV21-1 is recorded as a pseudogene. The CDR3 consists of 15 residues. The CDR3 sequence: CASSSQESRLNEQFF. CDR3 coding DNA: TGTGCCAGCAGCTCACAGGAAAGTCGGCTCAATGAGCAGTTCTTC.

This clone was recorded a few times. Other DNA sequences of this sample code for an identical CDR3. The V and J genes are TRBV5-6 and TRBJ1-1; D not certain. The V and J ends lost 2 bases and 5 bases respectively, with 7 bases between them. CDR1 SGHDT and CDR2 YYEEEE come from the germline V gene. There are 12 residues in the CDR3. The CDR3, as DNA: TGTGCCAGCAGCTTTGCTGGGACTGAAGCTTTCTTT. Encoded protein: CASSFAGTEAFF.

The CDR3 spells CASSLTRGGTETQYF. The CDR3 DNA is TGCGCCAGCAGCCTTACCAGGGGGGGAACAGAGACCCAGTACTTC. The V call is TRBV4-3, the J call TRBJ2-5; D might be TRBD1 or TRBD2, each matching 7 bases. V lost 4 bases and J lost 4, with 16 bases in between. Germline V gene sequence: CDR1 LGHNA, CDR2 YSLEER. The CDR3 has 15 residues.

The chain has TRBV13 and TRBJ2-1; D possibly uses TRBD1 or TRBD2 (7 bases each). The CDR3 has 13 residues. V was cut by 7 bases and J by 4 bases, with 11 bases left in between. Germline CDR1 is PRHDT and CDR2 is FYEKMQ (reference sequence). CDR3 coding DNA: TGTGCCAGCACAGGGGGGGGGTACAATGAGCAGTTCTTC. Protein sequence: CASTGGGYNEQFF.

The rearrangement joins TRBV27 to TRBJ2-1; TRBD2 matches at 7 bases. The CDR3 sequence is 16 residues long. Germline CDR1 and CDR2: MNHEY and SMNVEV (reference sequence). V was pared by 7 bases and J by 0 bases, with 9 bases of the junction left unmatched. The CDR3 loop is CASTLLATSSYNEQFF. As DNA, the CDR3 is TGTGCCAGCACCCTACTAGCGACGAGCTCCTACAATGAGCAGTTCTTC.

Worth noting for this clone: The sample carries other DNA sequences with the same CDR3. The chain has TRBV4-3 and TRBJ1-1; no clear D. This CDR3 region has 13 residues. The germline V gene encodes CDR1 LGHNA and CDR2 YSLEER. The V gene lost 1 base and the J gene lost 1 base, with 4 bases spanning the gap. The CDR3 sequence: CASSQAGNTEAFF. The CDR3, as DNA: TGCGCCAGCAGCCAAGCAGGGAACACTGAAGCTTTCTTT.

The chain links TRBV5-6 to TRBJ2-3; TRBD2 aligns across 12 bases. This CDR3 region has 18 residues. V trimming: 5 bases; J trimming: 5 bases; junction bases outside the gene matches: 15. In germline, CDR1 is SGHDT, CDR2 YYEEEE. For the CDR3, the DNA is TGTGCCAGCAGTTATGGACTAGCGGGGCCACCAGGGGGAGATACGCAGTATTTT. Translating it yields CASSYGLAGPPGGDTQYF.

A few counts support this clone. This rearrangement joins TRBV4-1 to TRBJ1-2; no definite D call. This CDR3 is 14 amino acids long. The V gene lost 0 bases and the J gene lost 4 bases, with 9 bases spanning the gap. Germline loops: CDR1 MGHRA, CDR2 YSYEKL. Here the CDR3 DNA reads TGCGCCAGCAGCCAAGACCCCGCCCTCTATGGCTACACCTTC. As protein: CASSQDPALYGYTF.

The CDR3 loop is CASGLGNEQFF. The CDR3 region has the DNA TGTGCCAGCGGGCTGGGGAATGAGCAGTTCTTC. This rearrangement joins TRBV6-1 to TRBJ2-1; no clear D. The CDR3 is made up of 11 amino acids. Trimming cost V 8 bases and J 7 bases, with 9 bases left between them. CDR1 and CDR2 (germline): MNHNS, SASEGT.

This clone was observed a few times. The V and J genes are TRBV9 and TRBJ1-6; 7 bases match TRBD1. The trim removed 3 bases at V and 4 bases at J, leaving 1 base unmatched. In germline, CDR1 is SGDLS, CDR2 YYNGEE. This CDR3 region has 14 residues. The CDR3, as DNA: TGTGCCAGCAGCGAGGGGGCATATAATTCACCCCTCCACTTT. Protein product: CASSEGAYNSPLHF.

The chain uses TRBV11-2 and TRBJ1-1; D unclear. Germline CDR1 and CDR2: SGHAT and FQNNGV. The CDR3 is made up of 12 amino acids. V lost 1 base and J lost 8, with 8 bases in between. CDR3 loop: CASSLVSLEAFF. In nucleotides, the CDR3 is TGTGCCAGCAGCTTAGTTTCTCTCGAAGCTTTCTTT.

The chain carries TRBV30 and TRBJ2-3; D possibly corresponds to TRBD1 (5 bases). The length of the CDR3 is 12 residues. Germline assignment: CDR1 GTSNPN and CDR2 SVGIG (reference sequence). V lost 2 bases to trimming and J lost 5 bases, with 8 bases between them. The CDR3 loop is CAWSTGGDTQYF. The CDR3 DNA reads TGTGCCTGGAGTACAGGTGGAGATACGCAGTATTTT.

This chain connects TRBV30 to TRBJ2-7; 7 nucleotides agree with TRBD2. The V gene end was trimmed by 3 bases and the J gene end by 3 bases; junction bases not matched to a gene: 11. This CDR3 is 15 amino acids long. The V gene's germline CDR1 is GTSNPN and CDR2 SVGIG (reference sequence). This CDR3 is CAWSVGLAENYEQYF. The CDR3 nucleotides read TGTGCCTGGAGCGTAGGGCTAGCGGAGAACTACGAGCAGTACTTC.

J is TRBJ1-5 and V is TRBV28, with a tentative D call TRBD1 (5 bases). The CDR3 has 12 residues. V lost 7 bases to trimming and J lost 6 bases, with 10 bases between them. Per the germline V gene, CDR1 is MDHEN and CDR2 is SYDVKM. CDR3 in amino acids: CASMSRGQPQHF. The DNA for the CDR3 is TGTGCCAGCATGAGTAGGGGTCAGCCCCAGCATTTT.

The chain is built from TRBV29-1 and TRBJ1-1; no firm D call. Trimming took 6 bases from V and 1 from J, leaving 15 bases between them. CDR1 is SQVTM and CDR2 is ANQGSEA in the germline V gene. The CDR3 is 14 residues long. The DNA for the CDR3 is TGCAGCGTCCAACGTCTGGAGAGGAACACTGAAGCTTTCTTT. Translating gives CSVQRLERNTEAFF.

The chain carries TRBV9 and TRBJ1-3, with D unclear. Germline-derived CDR1 and CDR2 are SGDLS and YYNGEE. Trimming stripped 3 bases from V and 5 bases from J, with 15 bases between. This CDR3 is built from 15 residues. The CDR3 bases are TGTGCCAGCAGCGGGACGGGAGACCTCCGAAACACCATATATTTT. Its protein product is CASSGTGDLRNTIYF.

The chain has TRBV27 and TRBJ1-5, with D unresolved. This CDR3 has 14 residues. CDR1 MNHEY and CDR2 SMNVEV come from the germline V gene (reference sequence). V gave up 5 bases and J gave up 2 bases, with 10 bases separating them. Here the CDR3 DNA reads TGTGCCAGCAGTACAAAAGGTGGCAATCAGCCCCAGCATTTT. This gives the protein CASSTKGGNQPQHF.

The genes are TRBV7-2 and TRBJ2-3; possibly TRBD1 for D (5 bases). CDR1 SGHTA and CDR2 FQGNSA come from the germline V gene. V gave up 1 base and J gave up 3 bases, with 14 bases separating them. There are 16 residues in the CDR3. Here the CDR3 DNA reads TGTGCCAGCAGCTTAGGACGGACATCTTGGACAGATACGCAGTATTTT. Translation: CASSLGRTSWTDTQYF.